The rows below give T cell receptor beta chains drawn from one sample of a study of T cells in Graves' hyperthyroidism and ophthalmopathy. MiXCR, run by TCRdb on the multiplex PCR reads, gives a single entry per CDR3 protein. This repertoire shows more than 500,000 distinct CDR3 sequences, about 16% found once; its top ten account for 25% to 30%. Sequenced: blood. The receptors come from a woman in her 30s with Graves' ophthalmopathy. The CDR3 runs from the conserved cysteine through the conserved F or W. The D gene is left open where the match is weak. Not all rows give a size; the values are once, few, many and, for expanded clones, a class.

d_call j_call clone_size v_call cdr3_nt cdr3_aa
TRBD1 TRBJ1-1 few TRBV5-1 TGCGCCAGCAGCCCTAAGGGGGCGGACACTGAAGCTTTCTTT CASSPKGADTEAFF
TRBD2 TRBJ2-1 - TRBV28 TGTGCCAGCATTCAGCGGGGGCAAAATGAGCAGTTCTTC CASIQRGQNEQFF
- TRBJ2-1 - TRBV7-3 TGTGCCAGCAGCTTTGGCGGGGCACGATCCGTTTACAATGAGCAGTTCTTC CASSFGGARSVYNEQFF
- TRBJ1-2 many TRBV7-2 TGTGCCAGCAGCTTCCTCGGGGAGGAAGGCTACACCTTC CASSFLGEEGYTF
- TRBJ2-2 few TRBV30 TGTGCCTGGATTCTCAAGGTTTACACCGGGGAGCTGTTTTTT CAWILKVYTGELFF
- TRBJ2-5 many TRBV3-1 TGTGCCAGCAGCCAGGGGACATTCCAAGAGACCCAGTACTTC CASSQGTFQETQYF
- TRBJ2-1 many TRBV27 TGTGCCAGCAGTCCAACAGGGCTGTCCTACAATGAGCAGTTCTTC CASSPTGLSYNEQFF
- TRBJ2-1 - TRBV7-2 - CASSFYICSASPLRLGVAYNEQFF
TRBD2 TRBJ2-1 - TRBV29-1 TGCAGCGTTATTAGCGGGAGCTCCTACAATGAGCAGTTCTTC CSVISGSSYNEQFF
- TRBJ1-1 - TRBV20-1 TGCAGTGCTAAGTTCGGAGACACTGAAGCTTTCTTT CSAKFGDTEAFF
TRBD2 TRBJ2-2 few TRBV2 TGTGCCAGCGGGGGACTAGCGGGAGCAAGGCCCGGCGAGCTGTTTTTT CASGGLAGARPGELFF
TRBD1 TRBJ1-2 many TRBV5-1 TGCGCCAGCACCCCGGTAGGGGGCAGGGGCTACACCTTC CASTPVGGRGYTF
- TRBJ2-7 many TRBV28 TGTGCCAGCAGTTTATATCACAACTCCTACGAGCAGTACTTC CASSLYHNSYEQYF
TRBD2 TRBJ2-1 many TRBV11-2 TGTGCCAGCAGCTTAAAGCGACTAGCGGGAGGGGGGAGAAATGAGCAGTTCTTC CASSLKRLAGGGRNEQFF
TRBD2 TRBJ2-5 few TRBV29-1 TGCAGCGTTGAACTAGCGGGAGTTGAGACCCAGTACTTC CSVELAGVETQYF
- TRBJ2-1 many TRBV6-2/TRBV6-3 TGTGCCAGCAGTTATCTCAATGAGCAGTTCTTC CASSYLNEQFF
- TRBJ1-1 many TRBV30 TGTGCCTGGAGTTCGGGGACTGAAGCTTTCTTT CAWSSGTEAFF
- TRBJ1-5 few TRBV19 TGTGCCAGTAGTATAGCTGGGGGGGCGCGAGGCAATCAGCCCCAGCATTTT CASSIAGGARGNQPQHF
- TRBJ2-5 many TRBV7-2 TGTGCCAGCAGCAACATCCAGGGAAAAGAGACCCAGTACTTC CASSNIQGKETQYF
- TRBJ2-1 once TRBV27 TGTGCCAGCAGTTTATCAAGCCCGAATGAGCAGTTCTTC CASSLSSPNEQFF
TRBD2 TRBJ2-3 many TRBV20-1 TGCAGTGCTAGTTCTAGCGGGAGAGATACGCAGTATTTT CSASSSGRDTQYF
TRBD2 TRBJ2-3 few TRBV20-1 TGCAGTGCTATAGCGGGAGTTGGTTTAACAGATACGCAGTATTTT CSAIAGVGLTDTQYF
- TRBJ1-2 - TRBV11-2 TGTGCCAGCAGCTTAGATTGGGCACCGGGGCCTGGCTACACCTTC CASSLDWAPGPGYTF
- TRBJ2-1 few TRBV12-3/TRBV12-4 TGTGCCAGCAGTTTGGGGTTCGGTTCCTACAATGAGCAGTTCTTC CASSLGFGSYNEQFF
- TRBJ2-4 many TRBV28 TGTGCCAGCAGTCTTCGACAGTCACTAGCCAAAAACATTCAGTACTTC CASSLRQSLAKNIQYF
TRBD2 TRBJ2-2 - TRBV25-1 TGTGCCAGCAAAAAAACGGGGGGCACCGGGGAGCTGTTTTTT CASKKTGGTGELFF
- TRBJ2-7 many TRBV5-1 TGCGCCAGCAGCTTGGTTTCCCCCAGGGGAGAGCAGTACTTC CASSLVSPRGEQYF
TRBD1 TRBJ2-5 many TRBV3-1 TGTGCCAGCAGCCAAGAGACAGGGCTTCGGGAGACCCAGTACTTC CASSQETGLRETQYF
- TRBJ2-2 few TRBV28 TGTGCCAGCAGTTTAGGTTGGAGACCTTCGAACACCGGGGAGCTGTTTTTT CASSLGWRPSNTGELFF
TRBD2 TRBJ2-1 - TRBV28 TGTGCCAGCAGTTTTCCCCTAGCGGGAGGCCCGAGCTCCTACAATGAGCAGTTCTTC CASSFPLAGGPSSYNEQFF
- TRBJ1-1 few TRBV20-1 TGCGGTGCTAGGGGCGGGGTTGAAGCTTTCTTT CGARGGVEAFF
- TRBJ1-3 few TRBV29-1 TGCAGCGTTGCCCTGGGGGACACCATATATTTT CSVALGDTIYF
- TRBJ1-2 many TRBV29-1 TGCAGCGTTGGAGGCAATGGCTACACCTTC CSVGGNGYTF